This entry lists 5 T cell receptor beta chains sequenced from one sample in a study of T-cell reconstitution after alpha-beta-depleted transplantation in children. Researchers prepared the TCRbeta library using unique molecular identifiers, the study reports. TCRdb called the PCR reads again in MiXCR, with one record for every CDR3 protein. The profile shows nearly 550,000 distinct CDR3 sequences, around 16% of them singletons. The sample consisted of PBMCs from the stem cell graft donor, taken from the stem cell graft. The source is a human donor who donated a stem cell graft to a child with acute lymphoblastic leukemia.

This clonotype was counted only a few times. The chain has TRBV19 and TRBJ1-1; unclear D gene. The V end lost 6 bases, the J end lost 1 base, and 9 bases lay between the germline ends. Per germline, CDR1 LNHDA and CDR2 SQIVND (reference sequence). The CDR3 has 13 amino acids. The CDR3, as DNA: TGTGCCAGTAGCTTCACCAAGAACACTGAAGCTTTCTTT. Translated: CASSFTKNTEAFF.

This clonotype was detected a few times. The CDR3 sequence is CSVDPGGGTEAFF. CDR3 coding DNA: TGCAGCGTTGACCCCGGGGGGGGCACTGAAGCTTTCTTT. The genes are TRBV29-1 and TRBJ1-1; perhaps TRBD1 as D (5 bases). Germline V CDR1 and CDR2: SQVTM, ANQGSEA. V lost 3 bases, J lost 4 bases, and 12 bases lay in between. CDR3 size: 13 residues.

This clonotype was counted a few times. The chain links TRBV5-1 to TRBJ2-2; D gene ambiguous. The V gene lost 0 bases and the J gene lost 6 bases, with 9 bases spanning the gap. This CDR3 has 14 amino acids. Germline V gives CDR1 SGHRS, CDR2 YFSETQ. CDR3 loop: CASSLDSLSGELFF. CDR3 DNA sequence: TGCGCCAGCAGCTTGGATAGCCTGTCCGGGGAGCTGTTTTTT. The full variable domain, with the rest looked up from reference TRBV5-1 and TRBJ2-2, is KAGVTQTPRYLIKTRGQQVTLSCSPISGHRSVSWYQQTPGQGLQFLFEYFSETQRNKGNFPGRFSGRQFSNSRSEMNVSTLELGDSALYLCASSLDSLSGELFFGEGSRLTVL.

This rearrangement joins TRBV7-6 to TRBJ1-3; perhaps TRBD1 as D (5 bases). Germline values: CDR1 SGHVS, CDR2 FNYEAQ. V was trimmed by 5 bases and J by 0 bases, leaving 17 bases between them. CDR3 length equals 17 residues. The CDR3 region is CASSPTGAGSSGNTIYF. The CDR3 DNA reads as TGTGCCAGCAGCCCAACCGGGGCGGGGAGCTCTGGAAACACCATATATTTT.

The chain joins TRBV3-1 to TRBJ1-1; TRBD1 matches at 7 bases. This CDR3 is built from 11 residues. Germline V gene lookup returns CDR1 LGHDT and CDR2 YNNKEL (reference sequence). V shed 1 base and J 12 bases; nucleotides not matched to a gene: 2. The CDR3 DNA reads TGTGCCAGCAGCCAAGCGGGACAGACTTTCTTT. Protein sequence: CASSQAGQTFF.